What follows are 24 T cell receptor beta chains derived from one specimen sequenced in a study of beta chain features in type 1 diabetes (dated by TCRdb to about 2018). General study outcomes and caveats: Type 1 diabetes patients showed a moderate but significant shortening of TCRB CDR3 length in all four CD4+ subsets.

Their target antigens are unknown. Receptor libraries were prepared by the immunoSEQ multiplex PCR assay. The entire amount of isolated RNA was reverse transcribed using the High Capacity cDNA Reverse Transcription Kit, so the sequenced TCRB transcripts were expressed ones. TCRdb took over this immuneACCESS table, retaining in-frame rearrangements with V and J assigned. Such tables are incomplete; in checked studies, under half of the missing clones stem from an unresolved V gene, and the remainder is unexplained. The sample table records a few hundred thousand clones; roughly an eighth of these occur just once. Around 0.016% of the sample is taken by the ten largest. What was sequenced was naive CD4+ T cells from blood. The intended sense of this specimen's cell subset or site label: true naive CD4+ T cells. Receptor source: a man younger than 40 with type 1 diabetes.

There are a few counts of this clone. V is TRBV5-4 and J is TRBJ2-1, with TRBD2 identical over 10 bases. Germline V gives CDR1 SGHNT, CDR2 YYREEE (reference sequence). Trimming took 4 bases from V and 8 from J; bases not matched to a gene: 12. This CDR3 region has 16 residues. DNA of the CDR3: TGTGCCAGCAGCCCGGGAGGGGCTAGCGGGAGCTATGAGCAGTTCTTC. Residues: CASSPGGASGSYEQFF.

This chain joins TRBV19 and TRBJ2-6; D gene uncertain. Trimming pared 4 bases from V and 4 bases from J, leaving 5 bases between. The CDR3 has 13 amino acids. The germline gives CDR1 LNHDA, CDR2 SQIVND (reference sequence). This chain's CDR3 is CASSNQGANVLTF. CDR3 nucleotide sequence: TGTGCCAGTAGTAATCAGGGGGCCAACGTCCTGACTTTC.

This chain links TRBV5-1 with TRBJ2-7; 8 bases align to TRBD2. Germline V gives CDR1 SGHRS, CDR2 YFSETQ. The junction had 3 bases not matched to a gene; V was cut back by 4 bases and J by 0 bases. The CDR3 loop spans 14 amino acids. This chain's CDR3 is CASSLSGDSYEQYF. The CDR3 DNA is TGCGCCAGCAGCCTTAGCGGGGACTCCTACGAGCAGTACTTC.

The chain joins TRBV7-2 to TRBJ2-3; 7 bases are shared with TRBD2. V was pared by 4 bases and J by 6 bases, with 10 bases of the junction left unmatched. The V gene's germline CDR1 is SGHTA and CDR2 FQGNSA. The CDR3 totals 15 residues. CDR3 DNA sequence: TGTGCCAGCAGCTCCAGAGTTACTAGCGCGGATACGCAGTATTTT. Translated: CASSSRVTSADTQYF.

This clone has just a few counts. The rearrangement joins TRBV9 to TRBJ1-1, with 7 bases lining up with TRBD1. The CDR3 spans 16 residues. J lost 6 bases, V lost 0 bases, and 11 bases had no gene match. Germline V gene sequence: CDR1 SGDLS, CDR2 YYNGEE. The CDR3 nucleotides read TGTGCCAGCAGCGTAGGACAGGGTGGTTCTCCGGCTGAAGCTTTCTTT. Protein sequence: CASSVGQGGSPAEAFF.

The J gene is TRBJ1-1, the V gene TRBV7-9; tentatively, D is TRBD1 (5 bases). Germline CDR1 is SEHNR and CDR2 is FQNEAQ (reference sequence). Deletions cut 2 bases from V and 1 base from J, with 5 bases between. The CDR3 is made up of 13 amino acids. The CDR3 region is CASSLQGNTEAFF. The CDR3 nucleotides read TGTGCCAGCAGCTTACAGGGGAACACTGAAGCTTTCTTT. The full variable domain, rest sourced from reference TRBV7-9 and TRBJ1-1, is DTGVSQNPRHKITKRGQNVTFRCDPISEHNRLYWYRQTLGQGPEFLTYFQNEAQLEKSRLLSDRFSAERPKGSFSTLEIQRTEQGDSAMYLCASSLQGNTEAFFGQGTRLTVV.

The J gene is TRBJ2-1, the V gene TRBV6-6; D might be TRBD2 (5 bases). The CDR3 runs to 14 residues. V lost 8 bases and J 1 base, leaving 12 bases between the germline ends. Germline lookup yields CDR1 MNHNY and CDR2 SVGAGI (reference sequence). CDR3 in DNA: TGTGCCAGCCTAAGGGAGCGTTCCTACAATGAGCAGTTCTTC. It encodes CASLRERSYNEQFF.

This sequence joins TRBV28 and TRBJ2-7; D possibly corresponds to TRBD1 (7 bases). There are 13 residues in the CDR3. In germline, CDR1 is MDHEN, CDR2 SYDVKM. V lost 10 bases and J lost 6, with 19 bases in between. The CDR3 here is CATFKGAGGEQYF. In DNA form, the CDR3 reads TGTGCCACCTTTAAGGGGGCCGGGGGCGAGCAGTACTTC. Full variable domain (remainder filled in from reference TRBV28 and TRBJ2-7): DVKVTQSSRYLVKRTGEKVFLECVQDMDHENMFWYRQDPGLGLRLIYFSYDVKMKEKGDIPEGYSVSREKKERFSLILESASTNQTSMYLCATFKGAGGEQYFGPGTRLTVT.

The V and J genes are TRBV5-4 and TRBJ2-3, with TRBD2 identical over 7 bases. Unmatched junction bases numbered 9, after V lost 4 bases and J lost 4 bases. The V gene's germline CDR1 is SGHNT and CDR2 YYREEE (reference sequence). The CDR3 contains 15 residues. The CDR3 loop reads CASSDGEGAADTQYF. The CDR3 DNA reads TGTGCCAGCAGCGACGGGGAGGGCGCGGCAGATACGCAGTATTTT.

This clone was observed a handful of times. The chain links TRBV19 to TRBJ2-5; 12 positions match TRBD2. V was pared by 6 bases and J by 4 bases, with 0 bases of the junction left unmatched. Per germline, CDR1 LNHDA and CDR2 SQIVND (reference sequence). CDR3 size: 13 residues. The CDR3: CASRLAGGETQYF. The CDR3, as DNA: TGTGCCAGTAGACTAGCGGGAGGAGAGACCCAGTACTTC.

Written as DNA, the CDR3 is TGTGCCAGCAGCTTCCTAGGGACTAGCGGGGGATCCTACGAGCAGTACTTC. Translated, it gives CASSFLGTSGGSYEQYF. The rearrangement uses TRBV5-8 and TRBJ2-7; 14 nucleotides line up with TRBD2. Trimming at V came to 2 bases and at J to 1 base, leaving 5 bases not matched to a gene. CDR1 is SGHTS and CDR2 is YDEGEE in the germline V gene. The CDR3 is made up of 17 amino acids. Full variable domain (outside the CDR3, taken from reference TRBV5-8 and TRBJ2-7): EAGVTQSPTHLIKTRGQQATLRCSPISGHTSVYWYQQALGLGLQFLLWYDEGEERNRGNFPPRFSGRQFPNYSSELNVNALELEDSALYLCASSFLGTSGGSYEQYFGPGTRLTVT.

Only a few counts were recorded for this clone. The chain is built from TRBV5-8 and TRBJ2-1; a weak D match, TRBD2 (5 bases). This CDR3 contains 16 residues. Germline loops: CDR1 SGHTS, CDR2 YDEGEE. Trimming pared 3 bases from V and 0 bases from J, leaving 13 bases between. CDR3 region: CASSSLVGSSYNEQFF. The CDR3 DNA follows: TGTGCCAGCAGCTCCCTAGTGGGGAGCTCCTACAATGAGCAGTTCTTC.

This chain uses TRBV14 with TRBJ2-1, with 7 bases identical to TRBD1. Trimming removed 4 bases from V and 6 bases from J; junction bases left unmatched: 3. Germline V gene sequence: CDR1 SGHDN, CDR2 FVKESK. This CDR3 spans 13 amino acids. CDR3 protein: CASSRNRGNEQFF. CDR3 sequence (DNA): TGTGCCAGCAGCCGCAACAGGGGCAATGAGCAGTTCTTC.

As for this clone: One end of the junction does not line up with germline, which may come from a read error. V is TRBV9 and J is TRBJ1-1, with D perhaps matching TRBD1 (5 bases). CDR3 size: 13 residues. Per the germline V gene, CDR1 is SGDLS and CDR2 is YYNGEE. The CDR3 region is CASSVAAVSLTVF. The CDR3, as DNA: TGTGCCAGCAGCGTAGCTGCGGTCTCATTGACAGTTTTT.

The chain is built from TRBV11-3 and TRBJ2-2; D unresolved. Per the germline V gene, CDR1 is SGHNT and CDR2 is YENEEA. CDR3 length: 16 residues. V was cut by 5 bases and J by 0 bases, with 13 bases left in between. The CDR3 spells CASSPRRGSNTGELFF. The CDR3 bases are TGTGCCAGCAGCCCACGACGCGGTTCGAACACCGGGGAGCTGTTTTTT.

This clone was detected only a few times. The J gene is TRBJ2-4, the V gene TRBV14; D is unclear. The CDR3 contains 13 residues. The germline CDR1 and CDR2 sequences are SGHDN and FVKESK. Trimming cost V 0 bases and J 4 bases, with 4 bases left between them. The CDR3 DNA reads as TGTGCCAGCAGCCAAGATCAGAAAAACATTCAGTACTTC. This gives the protein CASSQDQKNIQYF. Based on the CDR3 plus reference TRBV14 and TRBJ2-4, the full variable domain is EAGVTQFPSHSVIEKGQTVTLRCDPISGHDNLYWYRRVMGKEIKFLLHFVKESKQDESGMPNNRFLAERTGGTYSTLKVQPAELEDSGVYFCASSQDQKNIQYFGAGTRLSVL.

This clone showed up just a few times. V is TRBV9 and J is TRBJ2-7; D is unresolved. The germline CDR1 and CDR2 sequences are SGDLS and YYNGEE. The V gene lost 0 bases and the J gene lost 0 bases, with 7 bases spanning the gap. There are 14 residues in the CDR3. CDR3 nucleotide sequence: TGTGCCAGCAGCGTAGCGGAGAGCTCCTACGAGCAGTACTTC. It is translated as CASSVAESSYEQYF.

The table lists this clone with a few counts. V is TRBV18 and J is TRBJ2-1; D might be TRBD2 (5 bases). The CDR3 loop spans 14 amino acids. The V gene lost 0 bases and the J gene lost 8 bases, with 11 bases spanning the gap. Germline-derived CDR1 and CDR2 are KGHSH and LQKENI. The CDR3 protein is CASSPPASSDEQFF. CDR3 DNA sequence: TGTGCCAGCTCACCACCGGCTAGTAGCGATGAGCAGTTCTTC. The entire variable domain, with the rest obtained from reference TRBV18 and TRBJ2-1, is as follows: NAGVMQNPRHLVRRRGQEARLRCSPMKGHSHVYWYRQLPEEGLKFMVYLQKENIIDESGMPKERFSAEFPKEGPSILRIQQVVRGDSAAYFCASSPPASSDEQFFGPGTRLTVL.

This clone was seen a handful of times. The chain uses TRBV7-3 and TRBJ2-7; 11 bases are a match to TRBD2. V lost 4 bases, J lost 1 base, and 3 bases stayed unmatched. The CDR3 contains 15 residues. From germline, CDR1 is SGHTA and CDR2 FQGTGA. CDR3 in amino acids: CASSSSSGRSYEQYF. The CDR3 DNA follows: TGTGCCAGCAGCTCCTCTAGCGGGAGGTCCTACGAGCAGTACTTC.

This clone was seen only a few times. J is TRBJ1-5 and V is TRBV7-9; the D is unclear. V gave up 1 base and J gave up 9 bases, with 13 bases separating them. The CDR3 is 14 amino acids. Germline V gene sequence: CDR1 SEHNR, CDR2 FQNEAQ (reference sequence). This CDR3 reads CASSLDTHSGPQHF. In DNA form, the CDR3 reads TGTGCCAGCAGCTTAGATACCCACTCGGGGCCCCAGCATTTT. Based on the CDR3 plus reference TRBV7-9 and TRBJ1-5, the full variable domain is DTGVSQNPRHKITKRGQNVTFRCDPISEHNRLYWYRQTLGQGPEFLTYFQNEAQLEKSRLLSDRFSAERPKGSFSTLEIQRTEQGDSAMYLCASSLDTHSGPQHFGDGTRLSIL.

The chain recombines TRBV5-1 with TRBJ1-1, with 11 bases identical to TRBD1. The ends lost 0 bases at V and 5 bases at J; junction bases unmatched: 6. CDR1 is SGHRS, CDR2 YFSETQ, per germline. This CDR3 contains 16 residues. The CDR3 protein is CASSLGTGGGGTEAFF. CDR3 sequence (DNA): TGCGCCAGCAGCTTGGGGACAGGGGGCGGGGGGACTGAAGCTTTCTTT.

CDR3 region: CASSYGVAATNEQFF. CDR3 DNA sequence: TGTGCCAGCAGTTACGGCGTAGCTGCCACCAATGAGCAGTTCTTC. V usage is TRBV6-5 and J usage is TRBJ2-1; D gene uncertain. The CDR3 consists of 15 residues. V lost 2 bases to trimming and J lost 6 bases, with 14 bases between them. The germline CDR1 and CDR2 sequences are MNHEY and SVGAGI.

This clone was seen a handful of times. The DNA for the CDR3 is TGTGCCAGCAGTGAATTTGAGAGGCTAAGGGGTGAGCAGTTCTTC. Its translation: CASSEFERLRGEQFF. The chain uses TRBV25-1 and TRBJ2-1, with D possibly TRBD1 on 5 matching bases. The CDR3 has 15 residues. Between the trimmed V and J ends, which lost 1 base and 9 bases, there was a span of 16 bases. CDR1 is MGHDK and CDR2 is SYGVNS in the germline V gene.

The J gene is TRBJ2-3, the V gene TRBV19; TRBD2 matches at 8 bases. With 1 base clipped from V and 1 base from J, the junction kept 7 bases outside the gene matches. The CDR3 runs 17 residues. Germline V lookup: CDR1 LNHDA, CDR2 SQIVND (reference sequence). The CDR3 DNA reads TGTGCCAGTAGTATAGGGCGGGGACTAGTGGGCACAGATACGCAGTATTTT. Its translation is CASSIGRGLVGTDTQYF. Combining the CDR3 with reference TRBV19 and TRBJ2-3 gives the whole variable domain DGGITQSPKYLFRKEGQNVTLSCEQNLNHDAMYWYRQDPGQGLRLIYYSQIVNDFQKGDIAEGYSVSREKKESFPLTVTSAQKNPTAFYLCASSIGRGLVGTDTQYFGPGTRLTVL.